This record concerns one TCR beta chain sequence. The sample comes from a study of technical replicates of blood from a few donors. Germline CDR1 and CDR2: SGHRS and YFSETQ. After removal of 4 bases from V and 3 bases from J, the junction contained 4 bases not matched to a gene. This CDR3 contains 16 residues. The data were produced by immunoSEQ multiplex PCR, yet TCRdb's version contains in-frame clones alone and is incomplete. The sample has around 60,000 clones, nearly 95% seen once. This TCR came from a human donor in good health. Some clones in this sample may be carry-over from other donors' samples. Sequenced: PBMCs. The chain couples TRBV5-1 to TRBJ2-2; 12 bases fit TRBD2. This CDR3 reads CASSAGLAGYTGELFF. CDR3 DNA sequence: TGCGCCAGCAGCGCAGGACTAGCGGGATACACCGGGGAGCTGTTTTTT.